This T cell receptor beta chain was retrieved from a study of cytomegalovirus exposure and HLA in healthy donors. Points from the study as a whole: Some segments of the V type, notably TRBV6-2 and TRBV6-3, were excluded as indistinguishable. Reports indicate that TCR beta sequences accurately predicted the HLA-A and HLA-B alleles of most subjects. According to the study, roughly 160 TCR beta chains were cytomegalovirus-associated.

The length of the CDR3 is 14 residues. Germline V gives CDR1 SGHAT, CDR2 FQNNGV. Trimming stripped 5 bases from V and 3 bases from J, with 14 bases between. Likely unrecorded immune exposures existed in these nominally healthy donors. Use of 60 Vbeta and 13 Jbeta primers characterized the PCR. Assay used: immunoSEQ multiplex PCR; TCRdb lists only in-frame clones, some missing. This sample contains about 130,000 clones. Remarks on this clone: Its target is not known.

The sequence came from a woman aged 55-69 years in good health and CMV-seronegative. The sample comprised PBMCs. The rearrangement uses TRBV11-2 and TRBJ2-7, with D possibly TRBD1 on 8 matching bases. The CDR3 DNA sequence: TGTGCCAGCAGCCGAACAGGGGGGGGCTACGAGCAGTACTTC. Protein sequence: CASSRTGGGYEQYF.